Below are 13 T cell receptor beta chains sequenced from a single sample in a study of CD8 T cells in ankylosing spondylitis. MiXCR was run by TCRdb on the 5' RACE reads, yielding one entry per CDR3 protein. The sample has roughly 250,000 distinct CDR3 sequences; around 9.2% are singletons. The sample consisted of blood, either unsorted or a sorted T cell fraction (not recorded which). The source of these receptors is a male donor with ankylosing spondylitis or in good health (not recorded which).

This clonotype was detected many times. CDR3 protein: CASRGYPYNEQFF. The DNA for the CDR3 is TGTGCCAGCAGGGGCTACCCCTACAATGAGCAGTTCTTC. The genes are TRBV6-1 and TRBJ2-1; D is unclear. Trimming stripped 6 bases from V and 2 bases from J, with 8 bases between. Looked up from germline, CDR1 is MNHNS and CDR2 is SASEGT. The CDR3 spans 13 residues.

This clonotype was detected ten times or more. The chain has TRBV7-2 and TRBJ1-6; TRBD1 matches 8 bases. The CDR3 is made up of 14 amino acids. After removal of 4 bases from V and 5 bases from J, the junction contained 1 base not matched to a gene. Germline assignment: CDR1 SGHTA and CDR2 FQGNSA. CDR3 loop: CASSWGQDNSPLHF. The CDR3 nucleotides are TGTGCCAGCAGCTGGGGACAGGATAATTCACCCCTCCACTTT.

This clonotype was detected only a few times. The chain couples TRBV6-2 or TRBV6-3 to TRBJ1-1; D perhaps matches TRBD1 (6 bases). Germline V gene data show CDR1 as MNHEY and CDR2 as SVGEGT. Trimming shortened V by 7 bases and J by 2 bases, and 14 bases separated the two germline ends. The CDR3 length is 14 residues. CDR3 sequence reads: CASISGVTNTEAFF. Written as DNA, the CDR3 is TGTGCCAGCATTTCAGGGGTCACAAACACTGAAGCTTTCTTT.

This clonotype was detected ten times or more. The J gene is TRBJ2-1, the V gene TRBV5-1; 10 bases line up with TRBD2. The CDR3 covers 15 residues. CDR1 SGHRS and CDR2 YFSETQ come from the germline V gene. The junction had 5 bases not matched to a gene; V was cut back by 0 bases and J by 8 bases. The CDR3 region has the DNA TGCGCCAGCAGCTTGGCCAGCGGGGGGGCTTATGAGCAGTTCTTC. It encodes CASSLASGGAYEQFF.

This clonotype has a count of ten or more. The gene calls are TRBV4-3 and TRBJ2-1; unclear D gene. This CDR3 comprises 12 residues. V lost 1 base, J lost 7 bases, and 5 bases lay in between. The germline V gene encodes CDR1 LGHNA and CDR2 YSLEER. CDR3 DNA sequence: TGCGCCAGCAGCCAAGGTCGAAATGAGCAGTTCTTC. It translates to CASSQGRNEQFF.

The table lists this clonotype with many counts. The chain uses TRBV20-1 and TRBJ1-5; 9 bases are a match to TRBD1. This CDR3 is 13 amino acids long. The germline gives CDR1 DFQATT, CDR2 SNEGSKA (reference sequence). V lost 5 bases, J lost 7 bases, and 6 bases stayed unmatched. The CDR3: CSADTGGRQPQHF. The CDR3, as DNA: TGCAGTGCTGATACAGGGGGCAGGCAGCCCCAGCATTTT.

A note on this clonotype: This sequence may be a read error, since a much larger clone differs from it by one base. This chain uses TRBV7-8 with TRBJ2-2, with TRBD2 as a possible D gene (5 bases). Germline V gene data show CDR1 as SGHVS and CDR2 as FQNEAQ. The CDR3 is 14 amino acids. Between the trimmed V and J ends, which lost 6 bases and 1 base, there was a span of 9 bases. CDR3 amino acids: CASRSGLNTGELFF. CDR3 sequence (DNA): TGTGCCAGCAGATCCGGACTGAACACCGGGGAGCTGTTTTTT. The full variable domain, its missing parts supplied by reference TRBV7-8 and TRBJ2-2, is GAGVSQSPRYKVAKRGQDVALRCDPISGHVSLFWYQQALGQGPEFLTYFQNEAQLDKSGLPSDRFFAERPEGSVSTLKIQRTQQEDSAVYLCASRSGLNTGELFFGEGSRLTVL.

Ten or more counts support this clonotype. The chain couples TRBV12-3 or TRBV12-4 to TRBJ2-2, with 11 bases fitting TRBD2. There are 17 residues in the CDR3. V shed 5 bases and J 1 base; nucleotides not matched to a gene: 6. The CDR3 DNA reads TGTGCCAGCAGTGCCGTCGGACTAGCGGGGAACACCGGGGAGCTGTTTTTT. It encodes CASSAVGLAGNTGELFF.

This clonotype was detected many times. The rearrangement links TRBV20-1 to TRBJ2-7, with 9 positions matching TRBD1. The CDR3 sequence is 14 residues long. Per the germline V gene, CDR1 is DFQATT and CDR2 is SNEGSKA (reference sequence). The ends lost 4 bases at V and 6 bases at J; junction bases unmatched: 10. CDR3 region: CSATTPTGGGEQYF. CDR3 DNA sequence: TGCAGTGCTACCACTCCGACAGGGGGGGGCGAGCAGTACTTC.

This clonotype appeared many times. The V gene is TRBV6-2 or TRBV6-3, the J gene TRBJ2-1; D not certain. This CDR3 comprises 14 residues. Trimming removed 7 bases from V and 6 bases from J, with 16 bases in between. The V gene's germline CDR1 is MNHEY and CDR2 SVGEGT. The CDR3, as DNA: TGTGCCAGCACCGACCGTGACGATCTCAATGAGCAGTTCTTC. As protein: CASTDRDDLNEQFF.

This clonotype occurred many times. The V and J genes are TRBV20-1 and TRBJ2-7; possibly TRBD1 for D (5 bases). CDR3 length equals 14 residues. Germline V gene lookup returns CDR1 DFQATT and CDR2 SNEGSKA (reference sequence). Trimming removed 1 base from V and 2 bases from J, with 12 bases in between. The CDR3 is CSARVQGKAYEQYF. CDR3 nucleotide sequence: TGCAGTGCTAGAGTTCAGGGTAAAGCCTACGAGCAGTACTTC.

This clonotype was observed at least ten times. The rearrangement uses TRBV20-1 and TRBJ2-2; TRBD1 might be the D (5 bases). This CDR3 comprises 15 residues. Trimming took 0 bases from V and 4 from J, leaving 12 bases between them. CDR1 is DFQATT and CDR2 is SNEGSKA in the germline V gene (reference sequence). The CDR3 loop reads CSARDHKTATGELFF. CDR3 DNA sequence: TGCAGTGCTAGAGATCATAAGACAGCCACCGGGGAGCTGTTTTTT.

This clonotype was seen a few times. The chain recombines TRBV27 with TRBJ2-2, with TRBD2 matching 13 bases. V lost 5 bases to trimming and J lost 0 bases; unmatched junction nucleotides: 12. CDR1 MNHEY and CDR2 SMNVEV come from the germline V gene (reference sequence). The CDR3 sequence is 20 residues long. As DNA, the CDR3 is TGTGCCAGCAGTCCCCGACTATCAGGACTAGCGGGGGCGAACACCGGGGAGCTGTTTTTT. It encodes CASSPRLSGLAGANTGELFF.